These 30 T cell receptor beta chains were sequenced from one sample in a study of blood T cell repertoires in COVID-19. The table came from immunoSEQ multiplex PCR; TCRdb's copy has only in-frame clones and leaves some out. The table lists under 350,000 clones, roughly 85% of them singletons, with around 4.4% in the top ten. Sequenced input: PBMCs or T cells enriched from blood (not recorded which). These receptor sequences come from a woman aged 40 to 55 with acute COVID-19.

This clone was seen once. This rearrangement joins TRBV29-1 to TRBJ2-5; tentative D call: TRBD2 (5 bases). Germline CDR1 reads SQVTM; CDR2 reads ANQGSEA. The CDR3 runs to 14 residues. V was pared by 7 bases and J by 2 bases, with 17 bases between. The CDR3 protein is CSAHQRDPQETQYF. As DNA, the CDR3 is TGCAGCGCACACCAGAGGGATCCTCAAGAGACCCAGTACTTC.

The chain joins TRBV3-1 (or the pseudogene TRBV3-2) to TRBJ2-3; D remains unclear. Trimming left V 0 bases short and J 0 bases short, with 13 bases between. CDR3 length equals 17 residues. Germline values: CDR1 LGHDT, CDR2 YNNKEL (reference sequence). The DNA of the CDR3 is TGTGCCAGCAGCCAAGATCTTGGAGCGCAAAGCACAGATACGCAGTATTTT. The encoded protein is CASSQDLGAQSTDTQYF.

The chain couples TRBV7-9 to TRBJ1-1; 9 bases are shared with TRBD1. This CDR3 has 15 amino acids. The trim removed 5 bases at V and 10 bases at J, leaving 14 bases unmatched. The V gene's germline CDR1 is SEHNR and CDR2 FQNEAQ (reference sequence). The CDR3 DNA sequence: TGTGCCAGCAGCAACCAGGGGGACAGGGTTTTCGGAGCTTTCTTT. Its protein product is CASSNQGDRVFGAFF.

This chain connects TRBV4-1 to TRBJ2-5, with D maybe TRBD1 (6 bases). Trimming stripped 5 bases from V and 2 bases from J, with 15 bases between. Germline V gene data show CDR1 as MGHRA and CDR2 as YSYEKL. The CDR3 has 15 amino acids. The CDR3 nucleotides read TGCGCCAGCAGCATTAGAACAGGGCCACAAGAGACCCAGTACTTC. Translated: CASSIRTGPQETQYF.

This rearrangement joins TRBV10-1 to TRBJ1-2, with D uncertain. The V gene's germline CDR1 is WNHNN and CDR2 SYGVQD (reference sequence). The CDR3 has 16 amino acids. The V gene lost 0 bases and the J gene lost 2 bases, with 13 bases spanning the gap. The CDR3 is CASSESSNARNYGYTF. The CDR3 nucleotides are TGCGCCAGCAGTGAGTCGAGCAACGCTAGGAACTATGGCTACACCTTC.

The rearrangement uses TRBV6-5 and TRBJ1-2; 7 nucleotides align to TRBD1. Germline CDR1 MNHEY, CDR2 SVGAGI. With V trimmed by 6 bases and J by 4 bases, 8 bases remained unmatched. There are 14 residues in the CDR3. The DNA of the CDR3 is TGTGCCAGCAGGGAGACAGGGAAGGGCTATGGCTACACCTTC. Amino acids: CASRETGKGYGYTF.

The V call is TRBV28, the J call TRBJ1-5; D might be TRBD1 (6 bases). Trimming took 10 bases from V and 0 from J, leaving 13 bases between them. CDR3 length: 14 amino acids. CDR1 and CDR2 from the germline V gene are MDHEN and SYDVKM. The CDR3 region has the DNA TGTGCCACAACTCGGGACACTAGCAATCAGCCCCAGCATTTT. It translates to CATTRDTSNQPQHF. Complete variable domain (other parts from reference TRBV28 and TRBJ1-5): DVKVTQSSRYLVKRTGEKVFLECVQDMDHENMFWYRQDPGLGLRLIYFSYDVKMKEKGDIPEGYSVSREKKERFSLILESASTNQTSMYLCATTRDTSNQPQHFGDGTRLSIL.

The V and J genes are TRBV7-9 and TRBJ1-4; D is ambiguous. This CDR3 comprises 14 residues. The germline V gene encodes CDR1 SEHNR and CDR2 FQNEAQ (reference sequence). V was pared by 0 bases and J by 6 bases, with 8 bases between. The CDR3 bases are TGTGCCAGCAGCTTAGCGGGGAGGCATGAAAAACTGTTTTTT. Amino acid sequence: CASSLAGRHEKLFF. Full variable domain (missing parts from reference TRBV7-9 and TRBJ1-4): DTGVSQNPRHKITKRGQNVTFRCDPISEHNRLYWYRQTLGQGPEFLTYFQNEAQLEKSRLLSDRFSAERPKGSFSTLEIQRTEQGDSAMYLCASSLAGRHEKLFFGSGTQLSVL.

For the CDR3, the DNA is TGTGCCAGCAGCCAAAACAGGTATCAGCCCCAGCATTTT. Encoded protein: CASSQNRYQPQHF. This chain connects TRBV4-2 to TRBJ1-5; D perhaps matches TRBD1 (5 bases). Trimming removed 2 bases from V and 5 bases from J, with 7 bases in between. The germline V gene encodes CDR1 LGHNA and CDR2 YNFKEQ. The CDR3 totals 13 residues.

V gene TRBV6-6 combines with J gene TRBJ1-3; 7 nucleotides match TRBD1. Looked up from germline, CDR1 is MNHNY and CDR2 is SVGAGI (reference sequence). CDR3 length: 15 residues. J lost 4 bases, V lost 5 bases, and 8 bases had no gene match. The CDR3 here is CASSNRQGGGNTIYF. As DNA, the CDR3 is TGTGCCAGCAGTAACCGACAGGGAGGCGGAAACACCATATATTTT.

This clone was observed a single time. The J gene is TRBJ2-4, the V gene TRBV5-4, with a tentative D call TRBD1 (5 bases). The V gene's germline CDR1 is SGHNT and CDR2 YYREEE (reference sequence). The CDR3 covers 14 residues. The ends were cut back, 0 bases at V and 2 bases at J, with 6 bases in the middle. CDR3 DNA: TGTGCCAGCAGCTTGGCAGGGTCCAAAAACATTCAGTACTTC. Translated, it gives CASSLAGSKNIQYF.

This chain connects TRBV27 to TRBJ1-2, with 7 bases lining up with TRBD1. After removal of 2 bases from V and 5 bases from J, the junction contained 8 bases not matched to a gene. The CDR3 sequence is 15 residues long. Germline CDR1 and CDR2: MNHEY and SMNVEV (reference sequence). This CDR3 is CASSLATGTEYGYTF. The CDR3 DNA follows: TGTGCCAGCAGTTTAGCAACCGGGACAGAATATGGCTACACCTTC.

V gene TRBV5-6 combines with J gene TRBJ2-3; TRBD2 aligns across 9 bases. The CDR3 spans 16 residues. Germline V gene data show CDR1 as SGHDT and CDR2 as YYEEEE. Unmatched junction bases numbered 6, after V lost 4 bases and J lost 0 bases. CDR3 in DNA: TGTGCCAGCAGCCACGAGCGGGGGGACAGCACAGATACGCAGTATTTT. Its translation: CASSHERGDSTDTQYF.

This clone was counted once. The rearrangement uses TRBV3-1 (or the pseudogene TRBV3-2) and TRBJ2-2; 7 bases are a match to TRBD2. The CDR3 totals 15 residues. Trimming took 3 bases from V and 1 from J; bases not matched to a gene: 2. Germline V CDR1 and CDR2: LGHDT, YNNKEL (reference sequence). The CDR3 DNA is TGTGCCAGCAGCCAGGGGGGGGTGAACACCGGGGAGCTGTTTTTT. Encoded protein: CASSQGGVNTGELFF.

The CDR3 is CASSLRGGRGNTIYF. Here the CDR3 DNA reads TGTGCCAGCAGTTTAAGGGGGGGCAGGGGAAACACCATATATTTT. This chain uses TRBV28 with TRBJ1-3, with a possible D match to TRBD1 (6 bases). The CDR3 has 15 amino acids. The V end lost 2 bases, the J end lost 4 bases, and 12 bases lay between the germline ends. Germline CDR1 reads MDHEN; CDR2 reads SYDVKM. Looking up the rest from reference TRBV28 and TRBJ1-3 gives the full variable domain: DVKVTQSSRYLVKRTGEKVFLECVQDMDHENMFWYRQDPGLGLRLIYFSYDVKMKEKGDIPEGYSVSREKKERFSLILESASTNQTSMYLCASSLRGGRGNTIYFGEGSWLTVV.

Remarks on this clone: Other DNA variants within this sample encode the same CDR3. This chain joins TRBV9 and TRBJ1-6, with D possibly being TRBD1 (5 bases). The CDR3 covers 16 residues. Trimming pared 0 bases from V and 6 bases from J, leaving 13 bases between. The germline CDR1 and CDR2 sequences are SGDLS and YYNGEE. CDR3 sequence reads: CASSVGGGQGNSPLHF. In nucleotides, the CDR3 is TGTGCCAGCAGCGTAGGAGGTGGGCAGGGTAATTCACCCCTCCACTTT.

In nucleotides, the CDR3 is TGTGCCAGCAGTGCACGGACTAGCGGTAAAGAGACCCAGTACTTC. Its translation: CASSARTSGKETQYF. The gene calls are TRBV11-3 and TRBJ2-5, with 10 positions matching TRBD2. Germline V CDR1 and CDR2: SGHNT, YENEEA. J lost 3 bases, V lost 6 bases, and 7 bases had no gene match. The CDR3 contains 15 residues. Complete variable domain (other parts from reference TRBV11-3 and TRBJ2-5): EAGVVQSPRYKIIEKKQPVAFWCNPISGHNTLYWYLQNLGQGPELLIRYENEEAVDDSQLPKDRFSAERLKGVDSTLKIQPAELGDSAVYLCASSARTSGKETQYFGPGTRLLVL.

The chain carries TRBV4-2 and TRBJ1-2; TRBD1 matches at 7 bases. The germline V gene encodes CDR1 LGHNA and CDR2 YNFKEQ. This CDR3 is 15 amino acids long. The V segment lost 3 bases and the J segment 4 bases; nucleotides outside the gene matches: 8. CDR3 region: CASSHSGQKSYGYTF. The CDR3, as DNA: TGTGCCAGCAGCCACTCGGGACAGAAGAGCTATGGCTACACCTTC.

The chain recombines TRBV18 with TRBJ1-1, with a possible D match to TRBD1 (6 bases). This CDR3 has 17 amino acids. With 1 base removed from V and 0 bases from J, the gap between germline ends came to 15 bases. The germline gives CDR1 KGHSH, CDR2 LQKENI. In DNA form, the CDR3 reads TGTGCCAGCTCACCACGGGGGAGGGGGGCCATGAACACTGAAGCTTTCTTT. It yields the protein CASSPRGRGAMNTEAFF.

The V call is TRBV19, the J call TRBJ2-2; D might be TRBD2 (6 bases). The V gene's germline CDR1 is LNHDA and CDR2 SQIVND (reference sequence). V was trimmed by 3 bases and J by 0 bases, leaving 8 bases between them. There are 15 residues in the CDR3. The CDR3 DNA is TGTGCCAGTAGTATTCGGGAGACGAACACCGGGGAGCTGTTTTTT. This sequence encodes CASSIRETNTGELFF. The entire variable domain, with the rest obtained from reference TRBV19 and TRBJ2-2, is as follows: DGGITQSPKYLFRKEGQNVTLSCEQNLNHDAMYWYRQDPGQGLRLIYYSQIVNDFQKGDIAEGYSVSREKKESFPLTVTSAQKNPTAFYLCASSIRETNTGELFFGEGSRLTVL.

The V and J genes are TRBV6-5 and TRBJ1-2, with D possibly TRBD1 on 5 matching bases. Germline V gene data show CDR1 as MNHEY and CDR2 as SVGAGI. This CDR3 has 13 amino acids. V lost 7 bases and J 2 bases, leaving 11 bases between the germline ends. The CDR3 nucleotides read TGTGCCAGCAACCCGGGGGTAAACTATGGCTACACCTTC. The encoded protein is CASNPGVNYGYTF.

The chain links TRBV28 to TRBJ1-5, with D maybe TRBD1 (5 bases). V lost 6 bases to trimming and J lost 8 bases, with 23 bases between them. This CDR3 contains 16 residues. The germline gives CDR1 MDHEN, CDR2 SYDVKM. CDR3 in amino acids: CASRGAPGVGREPQHF. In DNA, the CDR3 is TGTGCCAGCAGGGGCGCACCGGGGGTAGGACGGGAGCCCCAGCATTTT.

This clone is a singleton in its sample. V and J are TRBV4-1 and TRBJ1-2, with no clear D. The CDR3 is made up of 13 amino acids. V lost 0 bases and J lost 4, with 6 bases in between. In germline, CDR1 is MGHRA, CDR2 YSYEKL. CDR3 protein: CASSQEGRYGYTF. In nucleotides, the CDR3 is TGCGCCAGCAGCCAAGAGGGCCGCTATGGCTACACCTTC.

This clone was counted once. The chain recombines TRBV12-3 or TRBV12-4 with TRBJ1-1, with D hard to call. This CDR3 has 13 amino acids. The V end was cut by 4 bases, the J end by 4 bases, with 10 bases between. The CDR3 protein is CASSSLGSTEAFF. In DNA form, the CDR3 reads TGTGCCAGCAGTTCTCTAGGGAGCACTGAAGCTTTCTTT.

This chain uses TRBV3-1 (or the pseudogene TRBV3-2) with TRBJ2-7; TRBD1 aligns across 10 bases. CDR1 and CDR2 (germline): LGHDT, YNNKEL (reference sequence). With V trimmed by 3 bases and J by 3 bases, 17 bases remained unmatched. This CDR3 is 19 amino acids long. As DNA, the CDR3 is TGTGCCAGCAGCCAGGAAAGTCCCGGGACAGGGGTCGGGGTCTACGAGCAGTACTTC. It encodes CASSQESPGTGVGVYEQYF.

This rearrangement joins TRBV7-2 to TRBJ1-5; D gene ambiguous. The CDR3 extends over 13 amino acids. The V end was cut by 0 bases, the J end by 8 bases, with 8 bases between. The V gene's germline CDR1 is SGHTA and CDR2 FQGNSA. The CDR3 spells CASSLARREPQHF. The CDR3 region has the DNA TGTGCCAGCAGCTTAGCGCGGAGGGAGCCCCAGCATTTT.

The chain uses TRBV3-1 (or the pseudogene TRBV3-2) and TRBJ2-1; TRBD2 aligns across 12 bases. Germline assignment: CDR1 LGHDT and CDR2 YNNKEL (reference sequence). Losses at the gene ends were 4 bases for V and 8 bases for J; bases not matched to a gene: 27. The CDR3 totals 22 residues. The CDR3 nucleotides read TGTGCCAGCAGCCGTCAGGGTCAATGGACTAGCGGGGACCCCGAGGGTTTAGATGAGCAGTTCTTC. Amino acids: CASSRQGQWTSGDPEGLDEQFF.

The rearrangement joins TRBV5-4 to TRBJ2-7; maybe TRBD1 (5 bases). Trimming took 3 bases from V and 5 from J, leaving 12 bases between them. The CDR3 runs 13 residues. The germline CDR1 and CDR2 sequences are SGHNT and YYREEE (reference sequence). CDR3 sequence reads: CASSSPGADEQYF. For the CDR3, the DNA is TGTGCCAGCAGCTCCCCTGGGGCCGACGAGCAGTACTTC.

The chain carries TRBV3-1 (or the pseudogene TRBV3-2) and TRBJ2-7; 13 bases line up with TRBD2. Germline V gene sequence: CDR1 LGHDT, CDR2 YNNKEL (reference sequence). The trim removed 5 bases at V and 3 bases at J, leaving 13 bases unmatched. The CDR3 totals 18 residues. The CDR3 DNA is TGTGCCAGCAGCAGAACATTACCGGGACTAGCGGGAATCTACGAGCAGTACTTC. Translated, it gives CASSRTLPGLAGIYEQYF.

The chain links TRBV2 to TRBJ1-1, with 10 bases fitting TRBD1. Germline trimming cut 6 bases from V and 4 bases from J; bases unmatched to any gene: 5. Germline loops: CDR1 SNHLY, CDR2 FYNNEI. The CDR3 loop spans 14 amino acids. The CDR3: CASSNRDRGTEAFF. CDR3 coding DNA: TGTGCCAGCAGCAACCGGGACAGGGGCACTGAAGCTTTCTTT.